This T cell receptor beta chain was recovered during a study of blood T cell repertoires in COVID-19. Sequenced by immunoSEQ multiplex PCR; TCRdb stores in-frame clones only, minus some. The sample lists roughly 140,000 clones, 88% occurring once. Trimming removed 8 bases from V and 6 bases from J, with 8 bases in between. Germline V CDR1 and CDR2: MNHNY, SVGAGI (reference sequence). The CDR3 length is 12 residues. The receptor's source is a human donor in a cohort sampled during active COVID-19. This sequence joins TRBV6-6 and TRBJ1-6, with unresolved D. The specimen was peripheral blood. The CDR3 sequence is CASPEGNSPLHF. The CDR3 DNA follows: TGTGCCAGCCCCGAGGGTAATTCACCCCTCCACTTT.